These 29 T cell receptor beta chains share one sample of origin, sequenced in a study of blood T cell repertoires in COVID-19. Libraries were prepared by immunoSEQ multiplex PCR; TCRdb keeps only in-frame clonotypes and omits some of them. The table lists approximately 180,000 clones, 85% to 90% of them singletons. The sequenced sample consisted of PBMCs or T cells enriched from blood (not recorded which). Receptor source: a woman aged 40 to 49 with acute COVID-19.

The CDR3 reads CASSPTSQGGGNTIYF. The CDR3 DNA sequence: TGTGCCAGCTCGCCGACGTCTCAAGGAGGCGGAAACACCATATATTTT. This chain joins TRBV18 and TRBJ1-3; D is undetermined. V lost 6 bases, J lost 4 bases, and 19 bases lay in between. CDR1 and CDR2 (germline): KGHSH, LQKENI. This CDR3 region has 16 residues.

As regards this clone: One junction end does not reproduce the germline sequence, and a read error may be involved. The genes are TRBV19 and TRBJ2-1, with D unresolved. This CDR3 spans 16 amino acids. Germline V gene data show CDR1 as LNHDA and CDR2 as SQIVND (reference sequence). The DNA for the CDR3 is TGTGCCAGTAGTCCCCCAGGATTCAGGTCCTACAATAAGCAGTTCTTC. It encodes CASSPPGFRSYNKQFF. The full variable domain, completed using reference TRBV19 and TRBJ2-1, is DGGITQSPKYLFRKEGQNVTLSCEQNLNHDAMYWYRQDPGQGLRLIYYSQIVNDFQKGDIAEGYSVSREKKESFPLTVTSAQKNPTAFYLCASSPPGFRSYNKQFFGPGTRLTVL.

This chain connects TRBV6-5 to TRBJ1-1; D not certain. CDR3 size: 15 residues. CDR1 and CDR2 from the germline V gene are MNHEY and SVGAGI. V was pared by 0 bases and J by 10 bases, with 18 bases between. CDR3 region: CASSYSNSVTTVAFF. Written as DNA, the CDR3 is TGTGCCAGCAGTTACTCGAATAGCGTGACAACGGTAGCTTTCTTT.

Written as DNA, the CDR3 is TGCGCCAGCAGCCCGACCCCCGGGACTACCTACGAGCAGTACTTC. Its translation is CASSPTPGTTYEQYF. The chain recombines TRBV5-1 with TRBJ2-7; TRBD2 matches 7 bases. The CDR3 has 15 residues. Germline-derived CDR1 and CDR2 are SGHRS and YFSETQ. Germline trimming cut 4 bases from V and 2 bases from J; bases unmatched to any gene: 9.

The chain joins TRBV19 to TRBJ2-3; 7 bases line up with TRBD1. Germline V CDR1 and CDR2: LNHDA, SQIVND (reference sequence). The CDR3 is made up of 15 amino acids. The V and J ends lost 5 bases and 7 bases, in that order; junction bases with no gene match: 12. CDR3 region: CASSYRGQNMHTQYF. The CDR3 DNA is TGTGCCAGTAGTTACAGGGGCCAGAACATGCATACGCAGTATTTT.

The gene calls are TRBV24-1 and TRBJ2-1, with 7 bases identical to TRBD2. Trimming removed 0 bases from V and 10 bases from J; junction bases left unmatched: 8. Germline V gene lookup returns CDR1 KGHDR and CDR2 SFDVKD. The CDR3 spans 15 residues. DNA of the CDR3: TGTGCCACCAGTGATTTGCAGGCCGGGGGGAGCGAGCAGTTCTTC. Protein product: CATSDLQAGGSEQFF.

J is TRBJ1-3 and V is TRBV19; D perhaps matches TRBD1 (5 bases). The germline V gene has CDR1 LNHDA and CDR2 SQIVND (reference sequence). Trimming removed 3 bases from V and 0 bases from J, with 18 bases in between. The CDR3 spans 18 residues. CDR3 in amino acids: CASSIFPSGIGSGNTIYF. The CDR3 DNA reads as TGTGCCAGTAGTATTTTCCCTTCAGGGATCGGCTCTGGAAACACCATATATTTT.

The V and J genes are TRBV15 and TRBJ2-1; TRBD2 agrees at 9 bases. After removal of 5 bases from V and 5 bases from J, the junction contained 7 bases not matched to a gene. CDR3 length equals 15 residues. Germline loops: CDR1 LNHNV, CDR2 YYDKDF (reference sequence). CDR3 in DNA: TGTGCCACCAGCGGGGCGGGGGGGCCCCACAATGAGCAGTTCTTC. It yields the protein CATSGAGGPHNEQFF.

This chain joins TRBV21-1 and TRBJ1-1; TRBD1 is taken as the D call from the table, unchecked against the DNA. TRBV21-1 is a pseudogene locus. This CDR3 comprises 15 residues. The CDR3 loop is CASSTAGVWDTEAFF. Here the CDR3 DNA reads TGTGCCAGCAGCACAGCAGGGGTTTGGGACACTGAAGCTTTCTTT.

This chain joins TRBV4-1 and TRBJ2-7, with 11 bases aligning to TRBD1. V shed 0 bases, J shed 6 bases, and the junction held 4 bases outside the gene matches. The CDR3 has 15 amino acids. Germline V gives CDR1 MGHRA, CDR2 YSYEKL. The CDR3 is CASSQEGQGGSEQYF. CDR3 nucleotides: TGCGCCAGCAGCCAAGAGGGACAGGGGGGGTCCGAGCAGTACTTC.

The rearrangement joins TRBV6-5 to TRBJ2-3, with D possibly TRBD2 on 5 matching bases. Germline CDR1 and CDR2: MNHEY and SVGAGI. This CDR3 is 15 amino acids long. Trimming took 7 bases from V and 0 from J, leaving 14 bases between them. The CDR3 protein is CASNAYGVSTDTQYF. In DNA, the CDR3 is TGTGCCAGCAATGCATACGGGGTGAGCACAGATACGCAGTATTTT.

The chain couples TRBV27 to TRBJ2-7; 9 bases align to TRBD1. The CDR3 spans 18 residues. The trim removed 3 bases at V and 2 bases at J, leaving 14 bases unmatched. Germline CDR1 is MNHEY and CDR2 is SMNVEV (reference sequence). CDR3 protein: CASSFRYSGGQGTYEQYF. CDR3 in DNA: TGTGCCAGCAGTTTTCGCTATTCTGGTGGACAGGGGACCTACGAGCAGTACTTC.

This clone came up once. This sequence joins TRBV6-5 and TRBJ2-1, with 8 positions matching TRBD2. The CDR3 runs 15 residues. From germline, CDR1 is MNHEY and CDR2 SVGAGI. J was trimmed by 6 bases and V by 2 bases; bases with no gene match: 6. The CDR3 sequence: CASSYVSGSGNEQFF. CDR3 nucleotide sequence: TGTGCCAGCAGTTACGTCAGCGGGAGTGGCAATGAGCAGTTCTTC.

Here the CDR3 reads CASSLNAQNGELFF. The DNA for the CDR3 is TGTGCCAGCTCACTTAACGCACAGAACGGGGAGCTGTTTTTT. This chain joins TRBV18 and TRBJ2-2; D is ambiguous. Trimming took off 4 bases at V and 7 bases at J, with 13 bases between the two ends. From germline, CDR1 is KGHSH and CDR2 LQKENI. CDR3 length: 14 amino acids.

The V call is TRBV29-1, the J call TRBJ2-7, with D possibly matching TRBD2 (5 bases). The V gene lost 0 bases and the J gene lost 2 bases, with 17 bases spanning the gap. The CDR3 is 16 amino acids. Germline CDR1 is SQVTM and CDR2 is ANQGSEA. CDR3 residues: CSVEERMHMEAYEQYF. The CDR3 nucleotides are TGCAGCGTTGAAGAGAGGATGCACATGGAGGCCTACGAGCAGTACTTC.

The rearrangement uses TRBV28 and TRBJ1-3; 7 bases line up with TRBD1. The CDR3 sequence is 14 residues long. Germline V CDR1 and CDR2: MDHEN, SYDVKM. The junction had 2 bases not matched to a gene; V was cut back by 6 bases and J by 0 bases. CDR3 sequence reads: CASRPGGSGNTIYF. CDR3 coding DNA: TGTGCCAGCAGGCCAGGGGGCTCTGGAAACACCATATATTTT. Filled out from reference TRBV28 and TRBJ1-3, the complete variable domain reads DVKVTQSSRYLVKRTGEKVFLECVQDMDHENMFWYRQDPGLGLRLIYFSYDVKMKEKGDIPEGYSVSREKKERFSLILESASTNQTSMYLCASRPGGSGNTIYFGEGSWLTVV.

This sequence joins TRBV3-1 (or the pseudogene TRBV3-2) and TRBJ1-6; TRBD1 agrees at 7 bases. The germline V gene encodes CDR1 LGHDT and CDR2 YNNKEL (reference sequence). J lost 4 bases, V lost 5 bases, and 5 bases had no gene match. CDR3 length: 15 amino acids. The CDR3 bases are TGTGCCAGCAGCAGCCGACAGGGATATAATTCACCCCTCCACTTT. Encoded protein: CASSSRQGYNSPLHF.

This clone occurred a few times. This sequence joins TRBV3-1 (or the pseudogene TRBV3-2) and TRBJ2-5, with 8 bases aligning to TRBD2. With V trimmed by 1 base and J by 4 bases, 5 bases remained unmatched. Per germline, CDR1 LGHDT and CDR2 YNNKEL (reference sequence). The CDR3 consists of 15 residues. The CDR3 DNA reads TGTGCCAGCAGCCAAGTACCTAGCGGGTCAGAGACCCAGTACTTC. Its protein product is CASSQVPSGSETQYF.

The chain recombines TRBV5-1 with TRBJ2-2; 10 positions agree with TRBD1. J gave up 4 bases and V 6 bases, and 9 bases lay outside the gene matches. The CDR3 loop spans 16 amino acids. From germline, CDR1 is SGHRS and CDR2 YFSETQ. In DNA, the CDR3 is TGCGCCAGCACCAGACAGGGGGCGCTGGGCACCGGGGAGCTGTTTTTT. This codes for CASTRQGALGTGELFF.

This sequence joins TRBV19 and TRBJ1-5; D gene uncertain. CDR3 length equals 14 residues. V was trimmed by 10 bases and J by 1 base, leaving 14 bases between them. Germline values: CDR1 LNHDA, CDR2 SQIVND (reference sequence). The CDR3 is CATGRGGSNQPQHF. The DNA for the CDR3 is TGTGCCACAGGTCGAGGAGGCAGCAATCAGCCCCAGCATTTT. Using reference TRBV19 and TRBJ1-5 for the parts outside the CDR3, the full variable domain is DGGITQSPKYLFRKEGQNVTLSCEQNLNHDAMYWYRQDPGQGLRLIYYSQIVNDFQKGDIAEGYSVSREKKESFPLTVTSAQKNPTAFYLCATGRGGSNQPQHFGDGTRLSIL.

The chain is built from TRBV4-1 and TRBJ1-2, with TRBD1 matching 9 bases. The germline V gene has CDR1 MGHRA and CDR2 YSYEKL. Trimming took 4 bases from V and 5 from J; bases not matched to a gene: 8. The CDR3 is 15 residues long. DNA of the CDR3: TGCGCCAGCAGCCCGGGGGGGACAGGGTGGTATGGCTACACCTTC. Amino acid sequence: CASSPGGTGWYGYTF.

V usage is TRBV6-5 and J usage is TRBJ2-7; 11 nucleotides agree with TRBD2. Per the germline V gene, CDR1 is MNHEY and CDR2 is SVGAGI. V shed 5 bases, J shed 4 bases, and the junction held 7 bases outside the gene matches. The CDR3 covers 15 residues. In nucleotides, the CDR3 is TGTGCCAGCAGTACCCTAGCGGGGGGATCTTACGAGCAGTACTTC. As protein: CASSTLAGGSYEQYF.

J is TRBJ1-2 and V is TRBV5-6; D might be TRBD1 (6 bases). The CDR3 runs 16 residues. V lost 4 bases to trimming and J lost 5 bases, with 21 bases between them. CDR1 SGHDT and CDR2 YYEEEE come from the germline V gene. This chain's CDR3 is CASSRVTTGGYYGYTF. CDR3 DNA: TGTGCCAGCAGCCGGGTTACGACGGGGGGCTATTATGGCTACACCTTC.

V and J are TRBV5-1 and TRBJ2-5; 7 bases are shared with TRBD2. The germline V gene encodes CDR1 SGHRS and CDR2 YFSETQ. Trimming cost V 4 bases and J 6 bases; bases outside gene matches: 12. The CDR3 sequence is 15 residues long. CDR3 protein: CASSRGGTTGQTQYF. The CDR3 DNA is TGCGCCAGCAGCCGGGGTGGGACTACAGGCCAGACCCAGTACTTC.

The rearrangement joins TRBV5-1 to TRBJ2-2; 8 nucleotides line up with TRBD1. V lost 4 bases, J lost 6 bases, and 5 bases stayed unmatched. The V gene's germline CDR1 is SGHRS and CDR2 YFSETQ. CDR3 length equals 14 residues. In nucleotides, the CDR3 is TGCGCCAGCAGCGCCGGACAGGGCCCCGGGGAGCTGTTTTTT. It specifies CASSAGQGPGELFF.

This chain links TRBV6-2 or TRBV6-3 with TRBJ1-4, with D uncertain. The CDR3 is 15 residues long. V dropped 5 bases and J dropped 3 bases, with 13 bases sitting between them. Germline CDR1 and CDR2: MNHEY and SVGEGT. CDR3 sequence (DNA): TGTGCCAGCAGTACTCGACGGGATCCTAATGAAAAACTGTTTTTT. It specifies CASSTRRDPNEKLFF.

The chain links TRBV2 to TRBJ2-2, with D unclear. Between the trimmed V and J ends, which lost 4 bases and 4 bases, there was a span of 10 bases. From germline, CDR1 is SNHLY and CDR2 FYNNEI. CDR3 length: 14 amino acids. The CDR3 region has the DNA TGTGCCAGCAGTGTAGAGACACGCACCGGGGAGCTGTTTTTT. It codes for CASSVETRTGELFF.

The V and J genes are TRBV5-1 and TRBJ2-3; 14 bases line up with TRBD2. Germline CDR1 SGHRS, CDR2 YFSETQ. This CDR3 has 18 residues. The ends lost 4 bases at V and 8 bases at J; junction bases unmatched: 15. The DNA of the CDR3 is TGCGCCAGCAGCCTCGGGACTAGCGGGAGTCGGGCGGGAGGTACGCAGTATTTT. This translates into CASSLGTSGSRAGGTQYF.

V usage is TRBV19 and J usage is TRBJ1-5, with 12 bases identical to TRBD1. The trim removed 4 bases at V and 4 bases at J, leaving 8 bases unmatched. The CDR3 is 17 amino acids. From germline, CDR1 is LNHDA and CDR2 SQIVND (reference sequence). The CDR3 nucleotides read TGTGCCAGTAGTACTTACCGGGACAGGGGGCGAAATCAGCCCCAGCATTTT. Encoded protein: CASSTYRDRGRNQPQHF.